This is a list of T cell receptor beta chains from one sample in a study of blood T cell repertoires in COVID-19. Method: immunoSEQ multiplex PCR; TCRdb's copy keeps in-frame clones and lacks some. Among tens of thousands of clones listed, 65% to 85% were seen once. What was sequenced was peripheral blood. These receptors were collected from an elderly woman with active or convalescent COVID-19. CDR3s include the opening cysteine and the closing phenylalanine or tryptophan. The D gene is left open where the match is weak. Clone size is stated in some rows and not others, as once, few, many or a class when expanded.

d_gene | abundance | j_gene | v_gene | CDR3nt | CDR3aa
TRBD1 | - | TRBJ2-1 | TRBV6-5 | TGTGCTCTAGAGGGTGACAGGGACAATGAGCAGTTCTTC | CALEGDRDNEQFF
TRBD1 | - | TRBJ1-1 | TRBV18 | TGTGCCAGCTCACCACTAGGGACAGAGAACACTGAAGCTTTCTTT | CASSPLGTENTEAFF
- | - | TRBJ2-5 | TRBV7-9 | TGTGCCAGCAGCCGAACAGGTGATCTTCAAGAGACCCAGTACTTC | CASSRTGDLQETQYF
TRBD1 | - | TRBJ2-2 | TRBV5-1 | TGCGCCAGCAGCACTAGACAGGGCCAGAACACCGGGGAGCTGTTTTTT | CASSTRQGQNTGELFF
TRBD1 | - | TRBJ2-7 | TRBV13 | TGTGCCAGCCAGGGACAGGGCTACGAGCAGTACTTC | CASQGQGYEQYF
- | - | TRBJ1-4 | TRBV12-3/TRBV12-4 | TGTGCCAGCAGTTTTAGAGAAAAACTGTTTTTT | CASSFREKLFF
- | - | TRBJ1-4 | TRBV5-5 | TGTGCCAGCAGCTTGAATGGGGGCCGTGAAAAACTGTTTTTT | CASSLNGGREKLFF
- | - | TRBJ1-1 | TRBV29-1 | TGCAGCGTAGCTGCCCTTGGGAACACTGAAGCTTTCTTT | CSVAALGNTEAFF
- | once | TRBJ2-3 | TRBV2 | TGTGCCAGCAACCCAGGCGGGCCGACAGATACGCAGTATTTT | CASNPGGPTDTQYF
TRBD1 | - | TRBJ1-2 | TRBV19 | TGTGCCAGTACCACGCTTGGGGACAGGACCGAAATTAACTATGGCTACACCTTC | CASTTLGDRTEINYGYTF
TRBD1 | few | TRBJ1-1 | TRBV19 | TGTGCCAGTAGTACCCGACAGGGGGACACTGAAGCTTTCTTT | CASSTRQGDTEAFF
TRBD1 | - | TRBJ1-5 | TRBV15 | TGTGCCACCAGCAGCCGAGGACAGGGCAATCAGCCCCAGCATTTT | CATSSRGQGNQPQHF
TRBD1 | - | TRBJ1-2 | TRBV5-1 | TGCGCCAGCAGCTCGGGACAGGGTAACTATGGCTACACCTTC | CASSSGQGNYGYTF
TRBD2 | - | TRBJ2-1 | TRBV7-6 | TGTGCCAGCAGCTTCTCTAGCGGGGGATATGAGCAGTTCTTC | CASSFSSGGYEQFF
- | - | TRBJ2-3 | TRBV12-3/TRBV12-4 | TGTGCCAGCAGGCGGGGTCTCGCAGATACGCAGTATTTT | CASRRGLADTQYF
- | - | TRBJ1-1 | TRBV2 | TGTGCCAGCACCTACACTGAAGCTTTCTTT | CASTYTEAFF
- | - | TRBJ1-5 | TRBV21-1 | TGTGCCAGCAGCAAAGCTCGCCGGGACAGGGGATCGCTACAGCCCCAGCATTTT | CASSKARRDRGSLQPQHF
- | - | TRBJ2-7 | TRBV10-2 | TGCGCCAGCAGCCTCGGGATGGCCTACGAGCAGTACTTC | CASSLGMAYEQYF
TRBD2 | - | TRBJ2-1 | TRBV11-3 | TGTGCCAGCAGCTTTGGGACTAGCGGAGACAATGAGCAGTTCTTC | CASSFGTSGDNEQFF
TRBD1 | - | TRBJ1-4 | TRBV5-1 | TGCGCCAGCAGCTTCACACCGTCGGGACAGGGCTTCGAAAAACTGTTTTTT | CASSFTPSGQGFEKLFF
- | - | TRBJ1-2 | TRBV29-1 | TGCAGCGTTTTCGTCGGAACAGGGCGAGGCTATGGCTACACCTTC | CSVFVGTGRGYGYTF
TRBD1 | - | TRBJ2-7 | TRBV7-9 | TGTGCCAGCAGCCTTAACCGACAGGGCGAGCCGTACTTC | CASSLNRQGEPYF
- | few | TRBJ1-1 | TRBV30 | TGTGCCTGGAGTGCCACACGGGGAGGTGAAGCTTTCTTT | CAWSATRGGEAFF
- | once | TRBJ1-2 | TRBV3-1/TRBV3-2 | TGTGCCAGCAGCCAAGATAACCCAAGCAGGGTAAGGGACTATGGCTACACCTTC | CASSQDNPSRVRDYGYTF
- | - | TRBJ1-2 | TRBV4-1 | TGCGCCAGCAGCCAAGTTTTGGGTAGCAACTATGGCTACACCTTC | CASSQVLGSNYGYTF
TRBD1 | - | TRBJ1-6 | TRBV19 | TGTGCCAGTAGTGCACCGGGACAGGGTCCTCCGGCCCTCCACTTT | CASSAPGQGPPALHF
- | - | TRBJ1-1 | TRBV5-1 | TGCGCCAGCAGCGCCCTTGGGGGGGACACTGAAGCTTTCTTT | CASSALGGDTEAFF